This T cell receptor (beta chain) was documented in a study of T-cell reconstitution after alpha-beta-depleted transplantation in children. A library of TCRbeta sequences, prepared with unique molecular identifiers, was generated. In TCRdb, the PCR reads were re-called with MiXCR into one record per CDR3 protein. Found here are around 480,000 distinct CDR3 sequences, around a third of them singletons; the top ten hold approximately 2.3%. Germline CDR1 and CDR2: KGHDR and SFDVKD. The CDR3 length is 14 residues. J gave up 0 bases and V 4 bases, and 1 base lay outside the gene matches. The clonotype comes from a human donor who donated a stem cell graft to a child with aplastic anemia. V is TRBV24-1 and J is TRBJ1-1, with 7 bases matching TRBD1. Sample: PBMCs from the stem cell graft donor, taken from the stem cell graft. The CDR3 DNA is TGTGCCACCAGTGAGACAGGGATGAACACTGAAGCTTTCTTT. Its translation: CATSETGMNTEAFF.